This T cell receptor beta chain stems from a study of shared clonotypes between healthy human individuals. Positively selected for CCR7, the CD45RO-negative cells used as naive CD8 cells excluded terminally differentiated effector memory CD45RA+ cells. HIV-negative, healthy adults without recent acute infections or vaccinations were the donors. Germline CDR1 is SGHAT and CDR2 is FQNNGV. V was shortened by 0 bases and J by 4 bases, with 16 bases between the two germline ends. This CDR3 comprises 16 residues. General study findings and limits: All-four-donor shared clonotypes had higher generation probabilities than non-shared clonotypes did.

To note about this clone: What it recognizes is unknown.

Once extracted for a subset, genomic DNA was divided evenly among several immunoSEQ plates. In the original workflow: For the immunoSEQ data, sequences were junction-only without quality scores, so filtering differed. This table comes from immunoSEQ multiplex PCR, and its TCRdb copy is limited to in-frame clones, with some not included. Clone size and the V and J calls come from that table; the DNA yielded D and trimming. The profile covers about 2 million clones, with around 96% appearing a single time and 1% to 1.5% taken by the ten largest. The sequence was collected from a man younger than 35 in good health. The genes are TRBV11-2 and TRBJ2-7; D may be TRBD2 (6 bases). Sequenced material: naive CD8+ T cells sorted from blood. The CDR3, as DNA: TGTGCCAGCAGCTTAGATCACGCTGCTCGGGGGTACGAGCAGTACTTC. This codes for CASSLDHAARGYEQYF.